Shown below are 24 T cell receptor beta chains from a single sample sequenced in a study of PD-1 blockade in classical Hodgkin lymphoma. Generated by immunoSEQ multiplex PCR, the TCRdb table keeps only in-frame clones and is missing some. The data show more than 95,000 clones, roughly 90% seen once. Documented time point: cycle 4 day 1 (C4D1), after 5 to 7 weeks of nivolumab. Every one of the patients relapsed after autologous stem cell transplantation (brentuximab vedotin exposure was variable). The sample in question was peripheral blood mononuclear cells (PBMCs), obtained before the fourth cycle of nivolumab. The receptor set was obtained from a human donor with classical Hodgkin lymphoma.

The chain combines TRBV5-1 with TRBJ2-5, with D unclear. Germline V gene lookup returns CDR1 SGHRS and CDR2 YFSETQ. V lost 0 bases, J lost 3 bases, and 6 bases lay in between. This CDR3 contains 13 residues. The CDR3 loop reads CASSLAPEETQYF. The CDR3 nucleotides are TGCGCCAGCAGCTTGGCGCCAGAAGAGACCCAGTACTTC. The entire variable domain, with the rest obtained from reference TRBV5-1 and TRBJ2-5, is as follows: KAGVTQTPRYLIKTRGQQVTLSCSPISGHRSVSWYQQTPGQGLQFLFEYFSETQRNKGNFPGRFSGRQFSNSRSEMNVSTLELGDSALYLCASSLAPEETQYFGPGTRLLVL.

The rearrangement uses TRBV27 and TRBJ1-1, with 7 bases that match TRBD1. In germline, CDR1 is MNHEY, CDR2 SMNVEV (reference sequence). The CDR3 runs to 16 residues. V was clipped by 2 bases and J by 4 bases; unmatched bases: 10. The CDR3 region has the DNA TGTGCCAGCAGTTTAATGACAGGGCTGGTTGGCACTGAAGCTTTCTTT. Translating it yields CASSLMTGLVGTEAFF.

This chain links TRBV5-1 with TRBJ1-1, with a possible D match to TRBD1 (6 bases). This CDR3 contains 15 residues. Germline CDR1 SGHRS, CDR2 YFSETQ. The ends were cut back, 4 bases at V and 2 bases at J, with 15 bases in the middle. The DNA for the CDR3 is TGCGCCAGCAGCCGCATCAGGGGTAGTAACACTGAAGCTTTCTTT. Residues: CASSRIRGSNTEAFF.

The DNA of the CDR3 is TGTGCCAGCAGTGGCCGGGACAGGGGGGACGAGCAGTACTTC. It codes for CASSGRDRGDEQYF. This rearrangement joins TRBV6-1 to TRBJ2-7; 11 nucleotides line up with TRBD1. Germline trimming cut 4 bases from V and 5 bases from J; bases unmatched to any gene: 4. This CDR3 has 14 amino acids. CDR1 and CDR2 (germline): MNHNS, SASEGT.

This sequence joins TRBV6-1 and TRBJ2-7, with a tentative D call TRBD1 (5 bases). V was cut by 7 bases and J by 3 bases, with 13 bases left in between. Germline CDR1 and CDR2: MNHNS and SASEGT. The CDR3 is 13 residues long. DNA for the CDR3: TGTGCCAGCAACTCTGGGCAGGGCTACGAGCAGTACTTC. Protein: CASNSGQGYEQYF.

This sequence joins TRBV18 and TRBJ1-1, with 7 bases lining up with TRBD1. This CDR3 region has 12 residues. With V trimmed by 1 base and J by 8 bases, 1 base remained unmatched. The V gene's germline CDR1 is KGHSH and CDR2 LQKENI. CDR3 loop: CASSPRDREAFF. The CDR3 DNA sequence: TGTGCCAGCTCACCACGGGACAGAGAAGCTTTCTTT.

This chain links TRBV12-5 with TRBJ2-1; 8 positions match TRBD2. This CDR3 comprises 16 residues. Trimming cost V 5 bases and J 0 bases; bases outside gene matches: 6. Germline assignment: CDR1 LGHNT and CDR2 FRNRAP. CDR3 residues: CASGLGSGSSYNEQFF. The CDR3 bases are TGTGCTAGTGGTCTGGGGAGCGGGAGCTCCTACAATGAGCAGTTCTTC. Drawing the rest from reference TRBV12-5 and TRBJ2-1, the complete variable domain is DARVTQTPRHKVTEMGQEVTMRCQPILGHNTVFWYRQTMMQGLELLAYFRNRAPLDDSGMPKDRFSAEMPDATLATLKIQPSEPRDSAVYFCASGLGSGSSYNEQFFGPGTRLTVL.

The chain combines TRBV18 with TRBJ2-1, with D uncertain. CDR3 length equals 13 residues. V was shortened by 0 bases and J by 7 bases, with 7 bases between the two germline ends. Germline CDR1 reads KGHSH; CDR2 reads LQKENI. CDR3 DNA sequence: TGTGCCAGCTCACCACCGCCCCAGAATGAGCAGTTCTTC. Translating gives CASSPPPQNEQFF.

This chain joins TRBV6-1 and TRBJ2-7, with D possibly matching TRBD2 (5 bases). Trimming stripped 3 bases from V and 2 bases from J, with 11 bases between. Germline CDR1 is MNHNS and CDR2 is SASEGT. The CDR3 spans 14 residues. The CDR3 loop is CASSDPRRTYEQYF. CDR3 DNA sequence: TGTGCCAGCAGTGATCCTAGGAGGACCTACGAGCAGTACTTC.

The J gene is TRBJ2-2, the V gene TRBV27; no clear D gene. Germline V gene sequence: CDR1 MNHEY, CDR2 SMNVEV (reference sequence). The length of the CDR3 is 12 residues. V dropped 3 bases and J dropped 4 bases, with 3 bases sitting between them. For the CDR3, the DNA is TGTGCCAGCAGTTTCGGCACCGGGGAGCTGTTTTTT. Its translation: CASSFGTGELFF.

The chain links TRBV19 to TRBJ2-4; either TRBD1 or TRBD2 may supply D (5 bases each). CDR1 is LNHDA and CDR2 is SQIVND in the germline V gene (reference sequence). V was cut by 5 bases and J by 0 bases, with 17 bases left in between. The CDR3 consists of 17 residues. For the CDR3, the DNA is TGTGCCAGTAGTCCGGGGCAAGGTAAACTAGCCAAAAACATTCAGTACTTC. Protein: CASSPGQGKLAKNIQYF.

The chain recombines TRBV14 with TRBJ1-1, with D hard to call. This CDR3 comprises 16 residues. Germline assignment: CDR1 SGHDN and CDR2 FVKESK. The ends were cut back, 1 base at V and 4 bases at J, with 16 bases in the middle. CDR3 in amino acids: CASSQGWGRLGTEAFF. The CDR3 DNA reads TGTGCCAGCAGCCAAGGTTGGGGTCGGCTAGGCACTGAAGCTTTCTTT.

J is TRBJ1-1 and V is TRBV6-5; D might be TRBD1 (6 bases). Per the germline V gene, CDR1 is MNHEY and CDR2 is SVGAGI. The V end lost 8 bases, the J end lost 3 bases, and 16 bases lay between the germline ends. CDR3 size: 14 residues. The CDR3 DNA reads TGTGCCAGCTCATGGGGGGAGGGGGACACTGAAGCTTTCTTT. The encoded protein is CASSWGEGDTEAFF.

V and J are TRBV7-9 and TRBJ2-6; 7 nucleotides line up with TRBD2. Germline CDR1 and CDR2: SEHNR and FQNEAQ (reference sequence). The CDR3 covers 15 residues. J lost 3 bases, V lost 6 bases, and 5 bases had no gene match. The CDR3 DNA is TGTGCCAGCAGGCCCGGGAGGCTTGGGGCCAACGTCCTGACTTTC. Protein: CASRPGRLGANVLTF.

This CDR3 reads CASSLARAGRNTEAFF. In DNA, the CDR3 is TGCGCCAGCAGCTTGGCGAGGGCGGGACGGAACACTGAAGCTTTCTTT. This chain joins TRBV5-1 and TRBJ1-1, with D possibly being TRBD1 (5 bases). In germline, CDR1 is SGHRS, CDR2 YFSETQ. The CDR3 totals 16 residues. The V gene lost 0 bases and the J gene lost 1 base, with 13 bases spanning the gap. Together with reference TRBV5-1 and TRBJ1-1, the CDR3 gives the full variable domain: KAGVTQTPRYLIKTRGQQVTLSCSPISGHRSVSWYQQTPGQGLQFLFEYFSETQRNKGNFPGRFSGRQFSNSRSEMNVSTLELGDSALYLCASSLARAGRNTEAFFGQGTRLTVV.

The rearrangement links TRBV2 to TRBJ2-2; D is perhaps TRBD2 (6 bases). Trimming took off 6 bases at V and 6 bases at J, with 14 bases between the two ends. The CDR3 loop spans 14 amino acids. In germline, CDR1 is SNHLY, CDR2 FYNNEI. The CDR3 nucleotides read TGTGCCAGCAGGGGAGGATTTATCGCCGGGGAGCTGTTTTTT. Translating it yields CASRGGFIAGELFF.

This clone was picked up one time. The chain uses TRBV10-1 and TRBJ1-1; D may be TRBD1 (6 bases). The V gene lost 3 bases and the J gene lost 0 bases, with 14 bases spanning the gap. Germline V CDR1 and CDR2: WNHNN, SYGVQD (reference sequence). This CDR3 is built from 16 residues. This CDR3 is CASSDRDILVNTEAFF. CDR3 in DNA: TGCGCCAGCAGTGACCGGGACATCTTGGTGAACACTGAAGCTTTCTTT.

The V call is TRBV6-6, the J call TRBJ2-4, with D uncertain. Trimming took off 1 base at V and 2 bases at J, with 12 bases between the two ends. The CDR3 spans 16 residues. The V gene's germline CDR1 is MNHNY and CDR2 SVGAGI (reference sequence). The CDR3 reads CASSYLSEFSKNIQYF. DNA of the CDR3: TGTGCCAGCAGTTACTTAAGCGAGTTCTCCAAAAACATTCAGTACTTC.

This clone was detected only once. The CDR3 region has the DNA TGCGCCAGCAGCTCTCGGGCCGTTCGGGAGACCCAGTACTTC. This encodes CASSSRAVRETQYF. The V gene is TRBV5-1, the J gene TRBJ2-5; D call uncertain. Germline assignment: CDR1 SGHRS and CDR2 YFSETQ. The CDR3 has 14 amino acids. Trimming left V 3 bases short and J 5 bases short, with 14 bases between.

The rearrangement links TRBV29-1 to TRBJ1-4; 8 bases fit TRBD1. Trimming at V came to 6 bases and at J to 3 bases, leaving 3 bases not matched to a gene. Germline CDR1 SQVTM, CDR2 ANQGSEA. The CDR3 totals 13 residues. The CDR3 DNA reads TGCAGCGTCAGGGGGCAGGCTAATGAAAAACTGTTTTTT. Residues: CSVRGQANEKLFF.

The V gene is TRBV19, the J gene TRBJ2-6, with 13 bases aligning to TRBD2. Germline V gene lookup returns CDR1 LNHDA and CDR2 SQIVND (reference sequence). With 4 bases clipped from V and 0 bases from J, the junction kept 3 bases outside the gene matches. This CDR3 has 18 residues. The CDR3 DNA reads TGTGCCAGTAGTACCGGACTAGCGGGGGACTCTGGGGCCAACGTCCTGACTTTC. Translated, it gives CASSTGLAGDSGANVLTF. The complete variable domain, with remaining parts taken from reference TRBV19 and TRBJ2-6, reads DGGITQSPKYLFRKEGQNVTLSCEQNLNHDAMYWYRQDPGQGLRLIYYSQIVNDFQKGDIAEGYSVSREKKESFPLTVTSAQKNPTAFYLCASSTGLAGDSGANVLTFGAGSRLTVL.

The J gene is TRBJ1-1, the V gene TRBV9; D ambiguous. Trimming pared 0 bases from V and 4 bases from J, leaving 16 bases between. This CDR3 has 16 amino acids. The germline gives CDR1 SGDLS, CDR2 YYNGEE. The CDR3 loop is CASSVELGSSGTEAFF. In DNA form, the CDR3 reads TGTGCCAGCAGCGTAGAGCTAGGGAGCTCGGGCACTGAAGCTTTCTTT.

The V and J genes are TRBV21-1 and TRBJ2-1; the table calls TRBD2, which could not be checked here. TRBV21-1 is an annotated pseudogene. CDR3 length: 19 residues. This CDR3 is CASSKCPSGRAASYNEQFF. For the CDR3, the DNA is TGTGCCAGCAGCAAATGCCCTAGCGGGAGGGCCGCGTCCTACAATGAGCAGTTCTTC.

The rearrangement joins TRBV18 to TRBJ1-2; the D gene is possibly TRBD1 (5 bases). The CDR3 totals 17 residues. Per the germline V gene, CDR1 is KGHSH and CDR2 is LQKENI. The V and J ends lost 0 bases and 0 bases respectively, with 14 bases between them. CDR3 loop: CASSPPSTGKANYGYTF. The CDR3 DNA reads as TGTGCCAGCTCACCACCGAGTACAGGCAAGGCTAACTATGGCTACACCTTC.